These T cell receptor beta chains were read from a single sample in a study of PD-L1 blockade in urothelial cancer. Produced via immunoSEQ multiplex PCR; TCRdb's table is partial and in-frame only. This sample yields fewer than 80,000 clones, of which 81% are seen a single time; roughly 3.5% belongs to the top ten. This specimen consisted of PBMCs, obtained around atezolizumab (anti-PD-L1) treatment. These receptors were taken from a man between 70 and 80 years old with urothelial cancer. Each CDR3 is given with its conserved first and last residue. A D gene is named only where the DNA matches it firmly. Some rows mark clone size as missing; the rest say once, few, many or name a class of expanded clone.

clone_size | d_call | j_call | v_call | cdr3_aa | cdr3_nt
NA | NA | TRBJ2-2 | TRBV19 | CASSPQGSTGELFF | TGTGCCAGTAGCCCCCAGGGGAGTACCGGGGAGCTGTTTTTT
few | NA | TRBJ2-1 | TRBV21-1 | CASSKAKRGDYNEQFF | TGTGCCAGCAGCAAAGCGAAGCGGGGCGACTACAATGAGCAGTTCTTC
NA | TRBD1 | TRBJ1-1 | TRBV6-6 | CASSYSGGNTEAFF | TGTGCCAGCAGTTACTCAGGGGGCAACACTGAAGCTTTCTTT
NA | TRBD2 | TRBJ2-5 | TRBV5-4 | CASSSTSVPETQYF | TGTGCCAGCAGCTCTACTAGCGTCCCAGAGACCCAGTACTTC
NA | TRBD2 | TRBJ2-1 | TRBV2 | CASSTSLSMGLAGGRSVYNEQFF | TGTGCCAGCAGTACCTCCCTCTCCATGGGACTAGCGGGAGGCCGGAGTGTTTACAATGAGCAGTTCTTC
NA | NA | TRBJ1-2 | TRBV11-1 | CASSQVDYGYTF | TGTGCCAGCAGCCAGGTCGACTACGGCTACACCTTC
once | NA | TRBJ2-3 | TRBV11-2 | CASRQRAGTSTDTQYF | TGTGCCAGCAGGCAACGAGCAGGAACTAGCACAGATACGCAGTATTTT
NA | TRBD1 | TRBJ2-7 | TRBV10-2 | CASSVQEGTVFEQYF | TGCGCCAGCAGTGTGCAAGAGGGGACAGTTTTCGAGCAGTACTTC
NA | NA | TRBJ1-1 | TRBV4-1 | CASSLLKGEAFF | TGCGCCAGCAGCCTCCTCAAGGGGGAAGCTTTCTTT
NA | NA | TRBJ2-1 | TRBV6-6 | CASSQGLAQFF | TGTGCCAGCAGCCAGGGGTTAGCGCAGTTCTTC
NA | TRBD2 | TRBJ2-5 | TRBV6-1 | CASLGLAGFQETQYF | TGTGCCAGCTTAGGTCTAGCGGGCTTCCAAGAGACCCAGTACTTC
once | NA | TRBJ2-2 | TRBV19 | CASSIRGTGELFF | TGTGCCAGTAGTATAAGAGGGACCGGGGAGCTGTTTTTT
NA | TRBD2 | TRBJ2-1 | TRBV25-1 | CASSRLAGKYNEQFF | TGTGCCAGCTCACGACTAGCGGGGAAGTACAATGAGCAGTTCTTC
NA | TRBD2 | TRBJ2-1 | TRBV7-9 | CASSLVSSGIDEQFF | TGTGCCAGCAGCTTAGTGTCTAGCGGGATTGATGAGCAGTTCTTC
NA | NA | TRBJ2-5 | TRBV15 | CATRDAQIGGETQYF | TGTGCCACCCGTGACGCCCAGATCGGGGGAGAGACCCAGTACTTC
NA | NA | TRBJ2-7 | TRBV7-2 | CASSPNSYEQYF | TGTGCCAGCAGCCCCAATTCCTACGAGCAGTACTTC
NA | NA | TRBJ1-4 | TRBV5-1 | CASTPRGAGDEKLFF | TGCGCCAGCACCCCGAGAGGGGCAGGGGATGAAAAACTGTTTTTT
NA | TRBD1 | TRBJ2-3 | TRBV7-2 | CASSSPLRGRVTDTQYF | TGTGCCAGCAGCTCGCCACTCAGGGGGCGCGTCACAGATACGCAGTATTTT
NA | TRBD1 | TRBJ2-5 | TRBV5-4 | CASSSTGGETQYF | TGTGCCAGCAGCTCGACAGGGGGGGAGACCCAGTACTTC
NA | TRBD2 | TRBJ2-3 | TRBV2 | CASSAGLAGKADTQYF | TGTGCCAGCAGTGCCGGACTAGCGGGAAAAGCAGATACGCAGTATTTT
NA | TRBD2 | TRBJ2-5 | TRBV5-1 | CASSLTSDQETQYF | TGCGCCAGCAGCTTGACTAGCGACCAAGAGACCCAGTACTTC
NA | TRBD2 | TRBJ2-3 | TRBV7-2 | CASSLGTSGAHRYF | TGTGCCAGCAGCTTAGGGACTAGCGGGGCGCACAGGTATTTT
NA | TRBD1 | TRBJ1-5 | TRBV6-6 | CASRDRGQPQHF | TGTGCCAGCAGAGACAGGGGTCAGCCCCAGCATTTT
NA | TRBD1 | TRBJ2-7 | TRBV19 | CASSRELGQGTEEQYF | TGTGCCAGTAGTAGGGAATTAGGACAGGGCACTGAGGAGCAGTACTTC
NA | NA | TRBJ2-7 | TRBV18 | CASSPGSYEQYF | TGTGCCAGCTCACCGGGCAGCTACGAGCAGTACTTC
NA | NA | TRBJ2-2 | TRBV6-1 | CASRSGFNTGELFF | TGTGCCAGCAGGTCGGGATTCAACACCGGGGAGCTGTTTTTT